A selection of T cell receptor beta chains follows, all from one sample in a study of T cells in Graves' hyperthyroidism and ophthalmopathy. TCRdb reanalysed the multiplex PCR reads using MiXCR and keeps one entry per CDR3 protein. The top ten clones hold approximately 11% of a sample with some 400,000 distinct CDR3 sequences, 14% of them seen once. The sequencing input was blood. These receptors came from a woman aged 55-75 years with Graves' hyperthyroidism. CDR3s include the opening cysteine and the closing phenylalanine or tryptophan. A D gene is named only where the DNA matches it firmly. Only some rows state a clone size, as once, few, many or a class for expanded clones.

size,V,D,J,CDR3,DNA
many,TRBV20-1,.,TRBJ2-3,CSARSDTAFTDTQYF,TGCAGTGCTAGGTCGGACACCGCTTTCACAGATACGCAGTATTTT
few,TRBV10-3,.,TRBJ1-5,CAIKGGAGSNQPQHF,TGTGCCATCAAGGGCGGGGCCGGGAGCAATCAGCCCCAGCATTTT
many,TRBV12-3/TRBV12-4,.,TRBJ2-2,CASSSQGGNTGELFF,TGTGCCAGCAGCTCCCAGGGCGGGAACACCGGGGAGCTGTTTTTT
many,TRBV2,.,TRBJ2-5,CASIRDLQETQYF,TGTGCCAGCATCAGGGATTTGCAAGAGACCCAGTACTTC
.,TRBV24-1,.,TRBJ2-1,CATSDDPYNEQFF,TGTGCCACCAGTGATGACCCCTACAATGAGCAGTTCTTC
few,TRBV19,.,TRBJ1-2,CASTGGRANYGYTF,TGTGCCAGTACTGGGGGTAGGGCTAACTATGGCTACACCTTC
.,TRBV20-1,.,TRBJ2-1,CSVRDNRVPYNEQFF,TGCAGTGTTAGAGACAACAGGGTTCCCTACAATGAGCAGTTCTTC
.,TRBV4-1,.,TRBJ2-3,CASSEEGGTDTQYF,TGCGCCAGCAGCGAGGAAGGAGGCACAGATACGCAGTATTTT
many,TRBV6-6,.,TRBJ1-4,CASSYSSSNEKLFF,TGTGCCAGCAGTTACTCGTCAAGTAATGAAAAACTGTTTTTT
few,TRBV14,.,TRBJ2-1,CASSQDYGAGNEQFF,TGTGCCAGCAGCCAAGATTACGGGGCTGGGAATGAGCAGTTCTTC
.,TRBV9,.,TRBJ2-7,CASSVYDSTYEQYF,TGTGCCAGCAGCGTATACGACAGCACCTACGAGCAGTACTTC
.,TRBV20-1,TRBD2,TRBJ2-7,CSATHVPGGPYEQYF,TGCAGTGCTACTCATGTCCCGGGAGGGCCCTACGAGCAGTACTTC
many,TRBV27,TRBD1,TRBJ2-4,CASRRTGENIQYF,TGTGCCAGCAGGAGGACAGGAGAAAACATTCAGTACTTC
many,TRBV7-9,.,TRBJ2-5,CASSFMRGSAETQYF,TGTGCCAGCAGCTTTATGAGGGGGAGCGCCGAGACCCAGTACTTC
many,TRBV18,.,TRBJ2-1,CASSPIQGGNEQFF,TGTGCCAGCTCACCAATCCAGGGTGGGAATGAGCAGTTCTTC
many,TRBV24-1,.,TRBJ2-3,CATSYRGFTDTQYF,TGTGCCACCAGTTATCGGGGTTTTACAGATACGCAGTATTTT
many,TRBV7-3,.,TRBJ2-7,CASSFEGGNYEQYF,TGTGCCAGCAGCTTTGAGGGGGGGAACTACGAGCAGTACTTC
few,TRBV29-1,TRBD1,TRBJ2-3,CSVEAVRGLVDTQYF,TGCAGCGTTGAAGCGGTCAGGGGGCTTGTAGATACGCAGTATTTT
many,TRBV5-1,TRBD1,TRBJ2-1,CASSLDGQGALEQFF,TGCGCCAGCAGCTTGGACGGACAGGGGGCTTTGGAGCAGTTCTTC
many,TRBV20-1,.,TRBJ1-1,CSAIIRGNTEAFF,TGCAGTGCTATCATTCGGGGTAACACTGAAGCTTTCTTT
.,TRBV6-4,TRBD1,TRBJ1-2,CASSRAGTGNYGYTF,TGTGCCAGCAGCCGCGCCGGGACAGGGAACTATGGCTACACCTTC
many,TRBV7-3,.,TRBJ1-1,CASSLAGGDEAFF,TGTGCCAGCAGCTTAGCAGGTGGTGATGAAGCTTTCTTT
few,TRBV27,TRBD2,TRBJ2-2,CASSLVYRLSGKGYTGELFF,TGTGCCAGCAGTTTAGTTTATCGACTTAGCGGGAAAGGGTACACCGGGGAGCTGTTTTTT
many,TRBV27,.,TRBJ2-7,CASSTPGSAAYEQYF,TGTGCCAGCAGTACCCCAGGGTCGGCGGCCTACGAGCAGTACTTC
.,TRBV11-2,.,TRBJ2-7,CASSLARVAYEQYF,TGTGCCAGCAGCTTAGCCAGGGTGGCCTACGAGCAGTACTTC
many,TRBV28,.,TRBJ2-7,CASSLQGRGYEQYF,TGTGCCAGCAGTTTGCAGGGCCGGGGCTACGAGCAGTACTTC
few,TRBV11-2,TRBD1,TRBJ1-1,CASSSLRRTGGYGTEAFF,TGTGCCAGCAGCTCCCTCCGCAGAACAGGGGGCTATGGGACTGAAGCTTTCTTT
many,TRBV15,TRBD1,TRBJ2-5,CATSYRDSPETQYF,TGTGCCACCAGCTACAGGGACAGCCCAGAGACCCAGTACTTC
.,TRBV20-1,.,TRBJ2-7,CSTREGGQANPYEQYF,TGCAGTACTAGAGAGGGAGGCCAGGCGAACCCCTACGAGCAGTACTTC
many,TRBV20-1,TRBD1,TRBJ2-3,CSARGTGATDTQYF,TGCAGTGCTAGAGGGACAGGGGCAACAGATACGCAGTATTTT
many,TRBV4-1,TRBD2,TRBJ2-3,CASSQAGGLAGDTQYF,TGCGCCAGCAGCCAAGCGGGGGGACTAGCGGGAGATACGCAGTATTTT
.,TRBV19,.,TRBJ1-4,CASSIRGDEKLFF,TGTGCCAGTAGTATCCGGGGGGATGAAAAACTGTTTTTT
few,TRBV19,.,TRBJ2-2,CASSISHTGELFF,TGTGCCAGTAGTATATCCCATACCGGGGAGCTGTTTTTT